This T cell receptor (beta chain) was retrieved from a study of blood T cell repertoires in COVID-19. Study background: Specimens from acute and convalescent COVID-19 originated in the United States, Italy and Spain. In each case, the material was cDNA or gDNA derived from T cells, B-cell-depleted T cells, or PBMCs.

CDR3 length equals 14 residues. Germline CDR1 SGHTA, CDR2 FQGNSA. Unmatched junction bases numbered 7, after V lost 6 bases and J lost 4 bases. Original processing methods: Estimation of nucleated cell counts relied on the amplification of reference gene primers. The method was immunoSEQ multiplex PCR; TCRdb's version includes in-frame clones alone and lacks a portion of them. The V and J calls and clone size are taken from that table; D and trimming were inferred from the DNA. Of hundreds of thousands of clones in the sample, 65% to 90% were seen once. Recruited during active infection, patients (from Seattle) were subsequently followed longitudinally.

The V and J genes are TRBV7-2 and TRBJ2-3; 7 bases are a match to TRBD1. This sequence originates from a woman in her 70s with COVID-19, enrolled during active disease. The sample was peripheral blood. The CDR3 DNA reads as TGTGCCAGCAGACCGACAGGGAGTCCAGATACGCAGTATTTT. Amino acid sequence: CASRPTGSPDTQYF.